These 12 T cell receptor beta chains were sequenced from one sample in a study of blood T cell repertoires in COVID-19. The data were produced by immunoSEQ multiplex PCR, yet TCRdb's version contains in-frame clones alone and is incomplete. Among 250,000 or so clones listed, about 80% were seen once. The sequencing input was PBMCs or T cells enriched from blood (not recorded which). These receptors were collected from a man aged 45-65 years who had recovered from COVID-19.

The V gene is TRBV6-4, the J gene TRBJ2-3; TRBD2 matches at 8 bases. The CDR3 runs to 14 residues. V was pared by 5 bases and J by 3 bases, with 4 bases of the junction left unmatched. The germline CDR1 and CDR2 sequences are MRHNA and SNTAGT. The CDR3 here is CASSIGLATDTQYF. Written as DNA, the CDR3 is TGTGCCAGCAGTATCGGACTAGCAACAGATACGCAGTATTTT.

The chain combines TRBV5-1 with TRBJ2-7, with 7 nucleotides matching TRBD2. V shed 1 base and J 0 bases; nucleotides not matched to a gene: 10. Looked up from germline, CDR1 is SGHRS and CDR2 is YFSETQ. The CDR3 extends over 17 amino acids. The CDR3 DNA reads TGCGCCAGCAGCTTGTACAGCGGGGATATTAGCTCCTACGAGCAGTACTTC. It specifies CASSLYSGDISSYEQYF. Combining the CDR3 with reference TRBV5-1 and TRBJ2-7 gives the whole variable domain KAGVTQTPRYLIKTRGQQVTLSCSPISGHRSVSWYQQTPGQGLQFLFEYFSETQRNKGNFPGRFSGRQFSNSRSEMNVSTLELGDSALYLCASSLYSGDISSYEQYFGPGTRLTVT.

CDR3 loop: CASSFLDRVPLHF. As DNA, the CDR3 is TGTGCCAGCAGCTTCCTCGACAGGGTTCCCCTCCACTTT. This chain links TRBV7-2 with TRBJ1-6; 7 bases are a match to TRBD1. V gave up 3 bases and J gave up 13 bases; unmatched junction bases: 6. The CDR3 runs 13 residues. CDR1 is SGHTA, CDR2 FQGNSA, per germline.

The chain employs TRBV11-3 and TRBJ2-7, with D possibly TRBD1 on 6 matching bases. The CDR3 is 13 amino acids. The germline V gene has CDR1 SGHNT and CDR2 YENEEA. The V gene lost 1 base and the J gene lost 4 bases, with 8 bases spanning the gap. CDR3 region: CASSLGGQYEQYF. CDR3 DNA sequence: TGTGCCAGCAGCTTAGGAGGACAGTACGAGCAGTACTTC.

Here the CDR3 reads CASSVGGANYGYTF. The CDR3 DNA reads TGTGCCAGCAGCGTAGGGGGCGCTAACTATGGCTACACCTTC. The rearrangement uses TRBV9 and TRBJ1-2; the D gene is possibly TRBD1 (5 bases). From germline, CDR1 is SGDLS and CDR2 YYNGEE. Trimming left V 0 bases short and J 0 bases short, with 6 bases between. The CDR3 loop spans 14 amino acids.

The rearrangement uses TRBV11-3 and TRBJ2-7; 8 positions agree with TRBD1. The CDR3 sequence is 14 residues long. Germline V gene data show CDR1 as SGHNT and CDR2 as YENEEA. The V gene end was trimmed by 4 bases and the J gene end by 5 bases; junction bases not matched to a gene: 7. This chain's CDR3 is CASSSRQGNDEQYF. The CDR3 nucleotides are TGTGCCAGCAGCTCTCGACAGGGGAACGACGAGCAGTACTTC.

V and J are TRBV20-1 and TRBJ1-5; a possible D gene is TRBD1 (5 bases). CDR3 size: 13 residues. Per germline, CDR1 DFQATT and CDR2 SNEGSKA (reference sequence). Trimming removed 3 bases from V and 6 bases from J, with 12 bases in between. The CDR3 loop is CSASQGGSQPQHF. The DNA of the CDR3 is TGCAGTGCTAGTCAGGGAGGAAGTCAGCCCCAGCATTTT.

The CDR3 sequence is CASSQHSGGRSTEAFF. CDR3 nucleotides: TGTGCCAGCAGCCAACACTCTGGGGGGAGGAGCACTGAAGCTTTCTTT. J is TRBJ1-1 and V is TRBV14, with D perhaps matching TRBD1 (5 bases). This CDR3 comprises 16 residues. Germline V gene lookup returns CDR1 SGHDN and CDR2 FVKESK. V gave up 2 bases and J gave up 4 bases, with 17 bases separating them.

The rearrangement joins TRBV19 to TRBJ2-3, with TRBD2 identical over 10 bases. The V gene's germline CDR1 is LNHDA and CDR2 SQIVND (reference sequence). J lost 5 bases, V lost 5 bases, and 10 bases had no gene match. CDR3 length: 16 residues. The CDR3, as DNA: TGTGCCAGTAGTCTTCTAGCGGGAGAATTGGGAGATACGCAGTATTTT. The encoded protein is CASSLLAGELGDTQYF. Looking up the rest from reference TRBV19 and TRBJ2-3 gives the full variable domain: DGGITQSPKYLFRKEGQNVTLSCEQNLNHDAMYWYRQDPGQGLRLIYYSQIVNDFQKGDIAEGYSVSREKKESFPLTVTSAQKNPTAFYLCASSLLAGELGDTQYFGPGTRLTVL.

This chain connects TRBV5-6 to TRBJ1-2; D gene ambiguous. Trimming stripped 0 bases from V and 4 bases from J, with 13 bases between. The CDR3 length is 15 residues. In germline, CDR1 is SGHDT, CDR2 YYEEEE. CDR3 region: CASSLDAATLYGYTF. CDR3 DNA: TGTGCCAGCAGCTTGGACGCTGCGACACTCTATGGCTACACCTTC.

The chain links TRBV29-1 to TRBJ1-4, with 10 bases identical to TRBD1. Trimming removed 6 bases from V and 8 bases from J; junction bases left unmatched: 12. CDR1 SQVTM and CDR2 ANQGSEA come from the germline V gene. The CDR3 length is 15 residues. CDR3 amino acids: CSVLADRGLREKLFF. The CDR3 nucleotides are TGCAGCGTCCTAGCCGACAGGGGGCTTCGGGAAAAACTGTTTTTT.

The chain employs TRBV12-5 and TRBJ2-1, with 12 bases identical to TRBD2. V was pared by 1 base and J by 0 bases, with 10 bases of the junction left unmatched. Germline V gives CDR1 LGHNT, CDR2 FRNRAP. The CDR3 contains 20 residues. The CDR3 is CASGLEGLAGLSRSYNEQFF. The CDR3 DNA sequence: TGTGCTAGTGGTTTGGAGGGACTAGCGGGTTTGTCCCGCTCCTACAATGAGCAGTTCTTC.